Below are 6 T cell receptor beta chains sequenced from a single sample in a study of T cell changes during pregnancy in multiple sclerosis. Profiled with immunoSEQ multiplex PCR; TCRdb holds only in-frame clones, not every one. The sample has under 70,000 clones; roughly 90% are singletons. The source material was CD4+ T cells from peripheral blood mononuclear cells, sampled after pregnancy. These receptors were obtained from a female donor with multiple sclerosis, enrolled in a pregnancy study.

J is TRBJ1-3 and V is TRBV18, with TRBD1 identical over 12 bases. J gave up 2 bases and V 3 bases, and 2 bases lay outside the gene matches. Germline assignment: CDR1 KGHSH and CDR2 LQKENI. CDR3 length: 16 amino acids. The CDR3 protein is CASSPGQGAAGNTIYF. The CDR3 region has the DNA TGTGCCAGCTCACCGGGACAGGGGGCAGCTGGAAACACCATATATTTT.

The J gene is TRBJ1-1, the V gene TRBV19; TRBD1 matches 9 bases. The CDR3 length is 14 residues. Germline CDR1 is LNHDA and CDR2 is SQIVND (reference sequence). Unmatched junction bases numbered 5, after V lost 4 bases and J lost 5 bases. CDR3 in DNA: TGTGCCAGTAGTAGGACAGGGGTAGAGACTGAAGCTTTCTTT. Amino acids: CASSRTGVETEAFF.

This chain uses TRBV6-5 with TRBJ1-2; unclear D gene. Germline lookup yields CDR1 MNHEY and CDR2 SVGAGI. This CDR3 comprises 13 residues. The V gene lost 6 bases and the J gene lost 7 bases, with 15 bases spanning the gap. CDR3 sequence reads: CASSALVGSGYTF. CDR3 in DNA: TGTGCCAGCAGCGCGCTAGTAGGGAGTGGCTACACCTTC.

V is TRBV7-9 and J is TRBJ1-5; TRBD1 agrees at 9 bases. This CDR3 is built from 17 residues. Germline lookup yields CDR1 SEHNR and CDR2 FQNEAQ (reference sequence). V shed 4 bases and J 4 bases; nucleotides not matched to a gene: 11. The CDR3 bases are TGTGCCAGCAGCTCGGACAGGGGAGGTATGTGGAATCAGCCCCAGCATTTT. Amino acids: CASSSDRGGMWNQPQHF.

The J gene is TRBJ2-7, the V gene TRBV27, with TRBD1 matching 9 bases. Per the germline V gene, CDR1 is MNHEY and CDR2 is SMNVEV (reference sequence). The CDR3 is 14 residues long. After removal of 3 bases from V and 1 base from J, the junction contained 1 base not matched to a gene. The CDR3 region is CASSLGTGSYEQYF. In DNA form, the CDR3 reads TGTGCCAGCAGTTTGGGGACAGGGTCCTACGAGCAGTACTTC.

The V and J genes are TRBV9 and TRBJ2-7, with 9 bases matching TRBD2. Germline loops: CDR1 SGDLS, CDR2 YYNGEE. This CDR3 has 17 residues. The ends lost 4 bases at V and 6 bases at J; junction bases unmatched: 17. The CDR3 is CASSPTDLGLALGEQYF. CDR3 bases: TGTGCCAGCAGCCCGACTGACTTGGGACTAGCTCTAGGCGAGCAGTACTTC.